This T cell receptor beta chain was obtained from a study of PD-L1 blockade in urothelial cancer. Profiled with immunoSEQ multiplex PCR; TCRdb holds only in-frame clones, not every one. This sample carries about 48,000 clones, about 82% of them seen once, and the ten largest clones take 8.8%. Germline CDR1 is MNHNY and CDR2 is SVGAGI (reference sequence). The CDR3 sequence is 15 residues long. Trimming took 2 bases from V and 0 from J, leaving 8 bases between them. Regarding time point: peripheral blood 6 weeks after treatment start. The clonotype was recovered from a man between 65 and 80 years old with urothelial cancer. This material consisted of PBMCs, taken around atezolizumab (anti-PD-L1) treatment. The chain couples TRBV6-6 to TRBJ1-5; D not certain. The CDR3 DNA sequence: TGTGCCAGCAGTTACGGGCAGAATAGCAATCAGCCCCAGCATTTT. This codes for CASSYGQNSNQPQHF.